Described below is a single T cell receptor beta chain sequence and its context. This clonotype showed up many times. No antigen is known for it. The input lacks base qualities; no much larger clone sits a single base away. These data belong to a study of Graves' ophthalmopathy and Graves' hyperthyroidism (dated by TCRdb to about 2018). In the study overall: Peripheral blood samples were taken at the time of initial diagnosis, before any treatment was given. T-cell repertoires of thyroid tissue and blood were compared in more than five hyperthyroidism patients. Following sampling, methimazole starting at 30 mg daily was administered to hyperthyroidism patients, and high-dose intravenous methylprednisolone was administered to ophthalmopathy patients. To tell Graves' ophthalmopathy apart from Graves' hyperthyroidism, and to predict which patients would progress to ophthalmopathy, the study relied on TCR beta repertoire signatures. The 100 discovery patients were divided at random into training and test sets in a 7:3 ratio. An independent validation cohort comprised roughly 20 hyperthyroidism patients and over 15 patients who later progressed from hyperthyroidism to ophthalmopathy. In total, 135 blood samples were TCR-sequenced: approximately 40 ophthalmopathy, some 80 hyperthyroidism and approximately 17 hyperthyroidism-to-ophthalmopathy patients. To explore V-J signatures that distinguish ophthalmopathy from hyperthyroidism, a discovery set of 100 patients was enrolled, made up of under 50 with ophthalmopathy and fewer than 60 with stable hyperthyroidism.

General study outcomes and caveats: Among expanded thyroid clonotypes with frequency above 0.001, most also showed up in blood, which suggests that blood repertoires may reflect the thyroid immune response. In validation, the model predicted ophthalmopathy progression with about 71% sensitivity and around 72% specificity; 12 predicted patients were CT-confirmed with GO in a median of about 7.1 months. In cross-validation, the 13-signature model distinguished ophthalmopathy from stable hyperthyroidism with around 90% sensitivity and approximately 81% specificity, while in the test set the corresponding values were about 79% and 69%. Sample size was not predetermined statistically, and investigators were not blinded to group allocation.

For repertoire sequencing, the TCR beta CDR3 regions were amplified from RNA transcripts. A first-round RT-PCR used HTBI primers with the Qiagen OneStep RT-PCR kit, followed by a second-round multiplex PCR, size selection and purification. Libraries were sequenced paired-end with 100 bp reads on an Illumina HiSeq2000. The authors processed their data as follows. SOAPnuke was used to process the reads, throwing out any read that had adapters, had uncalled bases, had a mean Phred below 15, or lacked an exact constant-primer or identifier match. COPE v1.2.5 was used to merge high-quality paired reads. Clonotypes were defined as unique nucleotide sequences and were aligned to IMGT TRB V, D and J references using MiTCR v1.1. The analysis was limited to V-J combinations with a frequency above 0.0001, which together covered about 99% of repertoires. A TCR clonal expansion and chaos score per V-J combination was defined as the ratio of F50 clonal expansion to chaos observed in the TCRdist matrix. Welch's t-statistics and random forest were used to reduce the features to around 13 V-J combinations, which were then used as input to a naive Bayes classifier. The similarity between thyroid and blood repertoires was quantified using the Morisita-Horn index. TCRdb redid the processing of the public reads, applying fastp at Q25 and MiXCR, and retained in-frame beta chains. Rows with a matching CDR3 protein are joined into one entry that keeps the most common DNA and genes. Clone size and V and J calls follow TCRdb, not the original study. The table for this sample lists hundreds of thousands of distinct CDR3 sequences; approximately 22% of them were counted only once. The ten largest clones take up around 6.5% of the sample.

Cut back by 4 bases and 0 bases, the V and J ends lie 16 bases apart. From cysteine to phenylalanine, the CDR3 is 18 amino acids long. Of all the DNA, just the CDR3 is kept, 54 bases in frame from base 1. Sequences MNHEY (CDR1) and SMNVEV (CDR2) are obtained from the germline V gene (reference sequence). Hyperthyroidism was defined as stable when no progression to ophthalmopathy occurred within 18 months of follow-up. Hyperthyroidism patients were newly diagnosed, were aged 18 to 65 years, and had a disease duration under 2 months. Patients were excluded if they had other autoimmune diseases, uncontrolled infections, pregnancy or lactation. Diagnosis relied on clinical symptoms, serum thyroxine, TRAb, thyroid ultrasound and orbital computed tomography. Using Ficoll-Paque density gradient centrifugation, PBMCs were isolated from about 9.2 ml of fresh peripheral blood. Trizol reagent was used to extract the total RNA, and its quality was then checked on an Agilent 2100 Bioanalyzer.

The chain is made from TRBV27 and TRBJ1-6, with the identity of the D gene unclear. The sequenced material came from peripheral blood. The clonotype comes from a woman under 30 with stable Graves' hyperthyroidism. Some clones in this sample may be carry-over from other donors' samples. Donor details come from another sample of the same person, matched by shared clones. The CDR3 has the sequence CASSSTPWSLSYNSPLHF. The bases are TGTGCCAGCAGTTCTACCCCCTGGAGCCTCTCCTATAATTCACCCCTCCACTTT.